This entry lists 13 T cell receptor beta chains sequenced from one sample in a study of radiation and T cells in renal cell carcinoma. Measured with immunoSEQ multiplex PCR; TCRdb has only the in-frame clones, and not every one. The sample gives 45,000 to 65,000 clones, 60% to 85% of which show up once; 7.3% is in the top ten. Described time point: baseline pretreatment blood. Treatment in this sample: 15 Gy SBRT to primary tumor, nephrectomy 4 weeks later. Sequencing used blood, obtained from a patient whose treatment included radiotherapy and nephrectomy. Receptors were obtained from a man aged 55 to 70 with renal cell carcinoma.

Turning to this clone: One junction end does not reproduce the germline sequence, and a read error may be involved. The CDR3 region is CTSETSGRARGNEQFF. CDR3 sequence (DNA): TGTACCAGTGAGACTAGCGGGAGGGCCCGAGGCAATGAGCAGTTCTTC. The V call is TRBV2, the J call TRBJ2-1; TRBD2 agrees at 14 bases. This CDR3 is built from 16 residues. CDR1 SNHLY and CDR2 FYNNEI come from the germline V gene. The whole variable domain, remainder taken from reference TRBV2 and TRBJ2-1, is EPEVTQTPSHQVTQMGQEVILRCVPISNHLYFYWYRQILGQKVEFLVSFYNNEISEKSEIFDDQFSVERPDGSNFTLKIRSTKLEDSAMYFCTSETSGRARGNEQFFGPGTRLTVL.

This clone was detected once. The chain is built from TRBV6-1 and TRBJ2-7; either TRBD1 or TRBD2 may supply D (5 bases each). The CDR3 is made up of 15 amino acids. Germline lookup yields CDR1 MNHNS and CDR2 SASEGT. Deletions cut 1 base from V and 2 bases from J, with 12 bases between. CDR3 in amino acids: CASSEGAVGAYEQYF. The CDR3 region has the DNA TGTGCCAGCAGTGAAGGGGCAGTGGGGGCCTACGAGCAGTACTTC.

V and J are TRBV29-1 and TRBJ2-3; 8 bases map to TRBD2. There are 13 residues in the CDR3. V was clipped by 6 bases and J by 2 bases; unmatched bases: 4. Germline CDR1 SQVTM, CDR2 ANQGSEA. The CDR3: CSVAAGDTDTQYF. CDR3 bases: TGCAGCGTAGCAGCGGGAGACACAGATACGCAGTATTTT.

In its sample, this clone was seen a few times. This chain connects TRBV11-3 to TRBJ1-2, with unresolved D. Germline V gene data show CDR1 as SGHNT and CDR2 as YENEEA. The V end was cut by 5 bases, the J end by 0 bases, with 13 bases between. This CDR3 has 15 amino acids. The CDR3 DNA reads TGTGCCAGCAGCCCAAGGACCCATTCTAACTATGGCTACACCTTC. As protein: CASSPRTHSNYGYTF.

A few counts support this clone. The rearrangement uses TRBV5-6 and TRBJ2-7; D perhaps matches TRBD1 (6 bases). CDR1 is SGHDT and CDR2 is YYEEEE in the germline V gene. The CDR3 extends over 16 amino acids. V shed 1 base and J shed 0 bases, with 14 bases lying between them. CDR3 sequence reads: CASSLIRDTSSYEQYV. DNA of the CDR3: TGTGCCAGCAGCTTGATTCGGGACACGAGCTCCTACGAGCAGTACGTC.

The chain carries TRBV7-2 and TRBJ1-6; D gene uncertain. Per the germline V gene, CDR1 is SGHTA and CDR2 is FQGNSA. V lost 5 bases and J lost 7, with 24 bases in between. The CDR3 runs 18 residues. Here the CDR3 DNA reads TGTGCCAGCAGCCCGATGCCCTTCAATCCCATATTCAATTCACCCCTCCACTTT. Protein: CASSPMPFNPIFNSPLHF.

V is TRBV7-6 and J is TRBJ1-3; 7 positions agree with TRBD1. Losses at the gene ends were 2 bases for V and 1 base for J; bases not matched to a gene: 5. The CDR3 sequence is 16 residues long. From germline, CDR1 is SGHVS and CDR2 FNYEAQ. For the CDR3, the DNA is TGTGCCAGCAGCTTACGGAGGGGGCCATCTGGAAACACCATATATTTT. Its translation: CASSLRRGPSGNTIYF.

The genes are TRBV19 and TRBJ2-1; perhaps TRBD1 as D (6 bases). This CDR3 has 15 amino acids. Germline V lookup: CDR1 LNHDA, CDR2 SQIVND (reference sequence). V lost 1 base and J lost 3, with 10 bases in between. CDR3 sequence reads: CASSIGGLHYNEQFF. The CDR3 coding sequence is TGTGCCAGTAGTATAGGGGGGCTGCACTACAATGAGCAGTTCTTC.

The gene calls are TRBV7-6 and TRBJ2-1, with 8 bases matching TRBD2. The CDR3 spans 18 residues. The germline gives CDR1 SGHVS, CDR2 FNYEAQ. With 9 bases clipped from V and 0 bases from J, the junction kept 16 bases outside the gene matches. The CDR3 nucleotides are TGTGCCAGTAGCCCGTTTCTAGCGGGCACTAGCTCCTACAATGAGCAGTTCTTC. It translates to CASSPFLAGTSSYNEQFF.

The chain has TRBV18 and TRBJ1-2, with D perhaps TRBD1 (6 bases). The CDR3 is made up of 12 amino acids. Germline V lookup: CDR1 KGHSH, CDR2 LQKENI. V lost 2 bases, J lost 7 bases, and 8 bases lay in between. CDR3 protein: CASSPGGVGYTF. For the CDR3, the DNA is TGTGCCAGCTCACCAGGGGGCGTTGGCTACACCTTC.

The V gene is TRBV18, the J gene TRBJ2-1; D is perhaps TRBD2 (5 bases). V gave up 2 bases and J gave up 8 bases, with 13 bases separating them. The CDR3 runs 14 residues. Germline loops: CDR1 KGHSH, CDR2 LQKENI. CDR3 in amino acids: CASSPSGAVDEQFF. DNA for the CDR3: TGTGCCAGCTCACCATCTGGAGCGGTGGATGAGCAGTTCTTC.

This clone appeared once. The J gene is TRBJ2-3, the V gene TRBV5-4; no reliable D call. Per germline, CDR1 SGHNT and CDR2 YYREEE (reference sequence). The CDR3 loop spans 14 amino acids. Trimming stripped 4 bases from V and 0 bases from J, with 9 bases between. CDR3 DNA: TGTGCCAGCAGCAGGACGCAGAGCACAGATACGCAGTATTTT. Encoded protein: CASSRTQSTDTQYF.

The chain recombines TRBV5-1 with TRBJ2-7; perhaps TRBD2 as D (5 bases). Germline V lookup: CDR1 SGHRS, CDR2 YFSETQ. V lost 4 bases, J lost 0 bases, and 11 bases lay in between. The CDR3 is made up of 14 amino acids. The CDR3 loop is CASSRGINSYEQYF. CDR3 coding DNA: TGCGCCAGCAGCCGAGGGATTAACTCCTACGAGCAGTACTTC.